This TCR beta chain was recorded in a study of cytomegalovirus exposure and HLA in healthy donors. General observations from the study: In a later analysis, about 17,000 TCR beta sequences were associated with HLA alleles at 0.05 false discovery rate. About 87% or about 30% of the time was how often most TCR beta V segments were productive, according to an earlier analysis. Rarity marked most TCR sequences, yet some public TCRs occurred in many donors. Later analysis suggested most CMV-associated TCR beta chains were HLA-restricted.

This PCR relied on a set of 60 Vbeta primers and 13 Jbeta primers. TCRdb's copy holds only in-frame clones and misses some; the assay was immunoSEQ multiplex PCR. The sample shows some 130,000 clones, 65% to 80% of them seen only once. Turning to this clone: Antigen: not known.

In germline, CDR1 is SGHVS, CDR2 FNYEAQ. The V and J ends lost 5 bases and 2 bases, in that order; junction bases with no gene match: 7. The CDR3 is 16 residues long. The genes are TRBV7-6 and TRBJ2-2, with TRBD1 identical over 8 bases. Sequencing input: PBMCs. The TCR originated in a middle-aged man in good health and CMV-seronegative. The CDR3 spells CASSGRGQANTGELFF. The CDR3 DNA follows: TGTGCCAGCAGCGGCCGGGGACAGGCAAACACCGGGGAGCTGTTTTTT.